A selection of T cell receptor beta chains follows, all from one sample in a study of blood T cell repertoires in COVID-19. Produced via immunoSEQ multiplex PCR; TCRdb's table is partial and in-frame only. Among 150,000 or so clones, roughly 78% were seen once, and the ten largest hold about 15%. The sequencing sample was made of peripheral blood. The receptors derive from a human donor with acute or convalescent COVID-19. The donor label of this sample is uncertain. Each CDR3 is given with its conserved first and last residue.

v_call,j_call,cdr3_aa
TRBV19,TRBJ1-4,CASRTTSDRAEKLFF
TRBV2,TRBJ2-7,CASSGSQGPYEQYF
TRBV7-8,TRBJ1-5,CASSLIRGRATHNQPQHF
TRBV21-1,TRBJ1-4,CASSSADEKLFF
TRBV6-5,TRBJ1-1,CASFKQGMNTEAFF
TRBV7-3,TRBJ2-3,CASSLVGQGARDTQYF
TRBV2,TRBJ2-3,CASTLAGVGTDTQYF
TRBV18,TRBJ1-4,CASSQGGKEKLFF
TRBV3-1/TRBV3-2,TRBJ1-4,CASSHDRVTTNEKLFF
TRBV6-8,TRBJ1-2,CASSYRGGYTF
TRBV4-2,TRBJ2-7,CASSQVGRGGDEQYF
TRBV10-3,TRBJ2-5,CAISEPPATGEETQYF
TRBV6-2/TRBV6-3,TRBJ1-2,CASSSGTGNRYTF
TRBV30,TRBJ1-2,CAWSVGSGYGYTF
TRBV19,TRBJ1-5,CASSILDRIRGVPYSNQPQHF
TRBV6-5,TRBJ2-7,CASSYVSGQGAGEQYF
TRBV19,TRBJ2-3,CATGTSGGPGTDTQYF
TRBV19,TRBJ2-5,CASRSGQGGWETQYF
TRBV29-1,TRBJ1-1,CSVDRDTKNTEAFF
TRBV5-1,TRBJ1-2,CASSLPNSGGYGYTF
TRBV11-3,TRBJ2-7,CASSLGGPGQGKDEQYF
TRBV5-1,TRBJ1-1,CASSPGEMGGTEAFF
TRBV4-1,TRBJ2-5,CASSQGRAGAWETQYF
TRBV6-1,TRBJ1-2,CASSEPGGAYGYTF
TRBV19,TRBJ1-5,CASSRTGARGQSNQPQHF
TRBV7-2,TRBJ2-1,CASSALAGVNNEQFF
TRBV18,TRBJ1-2,CASSPLADYGYTF
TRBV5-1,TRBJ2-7,CASSSDTRGGDEQYF
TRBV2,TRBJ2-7,CASKSRGIYYEQYF
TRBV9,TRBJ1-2,CASSVGLANYGYTF
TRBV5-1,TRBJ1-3,CASSQTGNSGNTIYF
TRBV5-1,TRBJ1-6,CASRGGDNSPLHF
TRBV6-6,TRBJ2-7,CASTPRDRGNHEQYF
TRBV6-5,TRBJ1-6,CASSRTVNSPLHF
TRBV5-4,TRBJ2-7,CASSPTGHRGTHEQYF
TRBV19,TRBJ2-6,CASSLGGRFLSGANVLTF
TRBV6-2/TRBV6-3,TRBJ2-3,CASSYHQRGADTQYF
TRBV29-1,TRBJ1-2,CSVEGDSLRYGYTF
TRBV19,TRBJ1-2,CASSPTRGSYGYTF
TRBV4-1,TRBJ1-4,CASSRNRDTDNEKLFF
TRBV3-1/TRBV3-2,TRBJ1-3,CASYSGNTIYF
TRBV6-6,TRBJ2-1,CASSRDRDYNEQFF
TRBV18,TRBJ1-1,CASSPSPNGNTEAFF
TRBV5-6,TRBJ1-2,CASSYRFTGLGEGYGYTF
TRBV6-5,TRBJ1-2,CASRPGGGNYGYTF
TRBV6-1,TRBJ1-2,CASSEQKGPYGYTF
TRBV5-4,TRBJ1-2,CASSLDSLGNTF
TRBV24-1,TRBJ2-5,CATSDFGGTGVETQYF
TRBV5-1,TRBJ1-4,CASSSQGANEKLFF
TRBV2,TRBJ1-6,CATQGVPNSPLHF
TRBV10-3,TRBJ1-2,CAITSDRGYGYTF
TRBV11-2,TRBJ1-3,CASSRDRGIPGNTIYF